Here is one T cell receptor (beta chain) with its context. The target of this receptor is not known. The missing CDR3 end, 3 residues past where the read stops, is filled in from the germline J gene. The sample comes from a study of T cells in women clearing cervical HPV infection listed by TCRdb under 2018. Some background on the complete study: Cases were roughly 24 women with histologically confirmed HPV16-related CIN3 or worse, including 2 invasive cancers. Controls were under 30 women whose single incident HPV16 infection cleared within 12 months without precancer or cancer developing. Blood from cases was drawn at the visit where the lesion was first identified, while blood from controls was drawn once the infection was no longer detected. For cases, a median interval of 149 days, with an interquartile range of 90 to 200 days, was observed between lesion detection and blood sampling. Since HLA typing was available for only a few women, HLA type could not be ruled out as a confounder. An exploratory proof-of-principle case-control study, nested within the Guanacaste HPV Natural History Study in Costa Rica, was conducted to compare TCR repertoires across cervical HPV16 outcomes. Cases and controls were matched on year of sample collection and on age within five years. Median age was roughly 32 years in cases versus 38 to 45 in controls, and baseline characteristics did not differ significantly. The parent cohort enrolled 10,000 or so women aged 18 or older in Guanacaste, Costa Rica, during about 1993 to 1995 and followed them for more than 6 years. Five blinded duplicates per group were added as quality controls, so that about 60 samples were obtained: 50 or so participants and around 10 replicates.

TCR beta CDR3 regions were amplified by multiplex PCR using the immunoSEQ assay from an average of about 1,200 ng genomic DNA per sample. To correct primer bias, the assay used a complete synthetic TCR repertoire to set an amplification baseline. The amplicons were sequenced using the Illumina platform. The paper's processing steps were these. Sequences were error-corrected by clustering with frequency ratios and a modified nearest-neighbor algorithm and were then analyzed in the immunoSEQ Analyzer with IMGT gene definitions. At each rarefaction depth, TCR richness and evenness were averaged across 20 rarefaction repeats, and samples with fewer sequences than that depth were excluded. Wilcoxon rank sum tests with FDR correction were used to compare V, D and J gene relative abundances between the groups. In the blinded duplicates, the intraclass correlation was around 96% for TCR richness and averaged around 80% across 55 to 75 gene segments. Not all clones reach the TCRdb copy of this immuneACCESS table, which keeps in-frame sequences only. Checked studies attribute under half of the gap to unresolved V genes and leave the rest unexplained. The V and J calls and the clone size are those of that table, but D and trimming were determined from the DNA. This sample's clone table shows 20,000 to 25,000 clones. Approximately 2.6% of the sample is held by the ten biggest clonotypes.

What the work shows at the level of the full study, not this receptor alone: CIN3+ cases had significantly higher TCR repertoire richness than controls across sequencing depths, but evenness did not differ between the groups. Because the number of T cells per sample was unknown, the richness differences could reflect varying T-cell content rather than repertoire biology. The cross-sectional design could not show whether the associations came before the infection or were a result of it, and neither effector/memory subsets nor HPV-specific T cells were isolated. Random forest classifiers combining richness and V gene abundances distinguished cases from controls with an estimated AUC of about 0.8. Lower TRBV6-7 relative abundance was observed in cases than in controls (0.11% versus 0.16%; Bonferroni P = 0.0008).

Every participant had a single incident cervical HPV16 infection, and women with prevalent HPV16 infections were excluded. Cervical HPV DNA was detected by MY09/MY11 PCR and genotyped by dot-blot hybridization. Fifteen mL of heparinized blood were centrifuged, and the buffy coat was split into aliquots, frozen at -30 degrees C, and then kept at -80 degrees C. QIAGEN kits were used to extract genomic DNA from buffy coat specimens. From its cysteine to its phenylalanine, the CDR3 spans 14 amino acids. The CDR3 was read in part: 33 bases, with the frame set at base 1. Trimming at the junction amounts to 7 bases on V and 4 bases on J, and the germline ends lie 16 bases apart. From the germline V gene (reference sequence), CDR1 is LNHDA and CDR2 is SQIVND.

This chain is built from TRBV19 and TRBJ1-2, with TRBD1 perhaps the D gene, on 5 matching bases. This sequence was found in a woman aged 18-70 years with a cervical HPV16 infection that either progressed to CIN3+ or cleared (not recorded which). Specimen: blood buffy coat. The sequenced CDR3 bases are TGTGCCAGTAACAGCGCCAGGGAGGGCTATGGC. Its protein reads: CASNSAREGYG. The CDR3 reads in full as CASNSAREGYGYTF.